This T cell receptor (beta chain) was identified during a study of cytomegalovirus exposure and HLA in healthy donors. For the study at large: Tens of millions of unique TCRs, all from HLA-typed donors, were included in an early release of the data.

Study-wide results and caveats: Most TCR beta V segments were productive about 87% or about 30% of the time in an earlier analysis. Looking again later, the authors saw that most CMV-associated TCR beta chains seemed HLA-restricted. HLA-A and HLA-B allele assignments for most subjects were reportedly predicted accurately using TCR beta sequences.

Worth noting for this clone: As yet, its antigen is unknown.

The CDR3 contains 14 residues. From germline, CDR1 is SSHAT and CDR2 FNYEAQ (reference sequence). V shed 0 bases, J shed 9 bases, and the junction held 0 bases outside the gene matches. A multiplex PCR was run with 60 Vbeta primers and 13 Jbeta primers. Data came from immunoSEQ multiplex PCR; TCRdb stores just in-frame clones and leaves some out. The profile covers over 90,000 clones, with just under 70% appearing a single time and about 16% taken by the ten largest. The sequenced sample was PBMCs. The chain is built from TRBV7-7 and TRBJ2-1; 12 bases are shared with TRBD2. The sequence was collected from a woman aged 50 to 65 in good health and CMV-seropositive. In nucleotides, the CDR3 is TGTGCCAGCAGCTTAGCACTAGCGGGAGGTGAGCAGTTCTTC. The encoded protein is CASSLALAGGEQFF. The whole variable domain, filled in from reference TRBV7-7 and TRBJ2-1, reads GAGVSQSPRYKVTKRGQDVTLRCDPISSHATLYWYQQALGQGPEFLTYFNYEAQPDKSGLPSDRFSAERPEGSISTLTIQRTEQRDSAMYRCASSLALAGGEQFFGPGTRLTVL.